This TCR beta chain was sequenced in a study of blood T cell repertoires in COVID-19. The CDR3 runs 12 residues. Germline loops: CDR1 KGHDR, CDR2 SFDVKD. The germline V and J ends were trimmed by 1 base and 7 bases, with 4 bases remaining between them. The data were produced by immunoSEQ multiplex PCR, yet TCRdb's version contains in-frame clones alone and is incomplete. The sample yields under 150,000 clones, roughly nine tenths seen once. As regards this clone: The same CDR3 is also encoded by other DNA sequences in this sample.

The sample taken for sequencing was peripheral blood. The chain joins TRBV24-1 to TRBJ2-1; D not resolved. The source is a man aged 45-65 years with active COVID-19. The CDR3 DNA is TGTGCCACCAGTGATTTCTCGAATGAGCAGTTCTTC. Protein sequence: CATSDFSNEQFF.